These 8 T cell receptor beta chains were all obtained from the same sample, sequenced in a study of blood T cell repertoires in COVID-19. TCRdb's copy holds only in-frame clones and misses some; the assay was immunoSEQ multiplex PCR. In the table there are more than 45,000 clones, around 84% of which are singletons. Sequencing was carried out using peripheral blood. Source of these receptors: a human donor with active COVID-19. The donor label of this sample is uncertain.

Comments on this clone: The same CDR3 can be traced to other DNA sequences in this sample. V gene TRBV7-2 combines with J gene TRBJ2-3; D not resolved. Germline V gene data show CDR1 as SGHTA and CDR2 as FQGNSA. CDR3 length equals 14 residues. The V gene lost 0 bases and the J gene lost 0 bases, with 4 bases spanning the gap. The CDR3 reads CASSLARSTDTQYF. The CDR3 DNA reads TGTGCCAGCAGCTTAGCGCGGAGCACAGATACGCAGTATTTT.

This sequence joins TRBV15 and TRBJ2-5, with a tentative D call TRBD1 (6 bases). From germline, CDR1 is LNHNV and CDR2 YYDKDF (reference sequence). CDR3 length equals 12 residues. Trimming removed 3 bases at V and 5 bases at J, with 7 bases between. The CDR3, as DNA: TGTGCCACCAGCAGCCAGGGGGAGACCCAGTACTTC. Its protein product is CATSSQGETQYF.

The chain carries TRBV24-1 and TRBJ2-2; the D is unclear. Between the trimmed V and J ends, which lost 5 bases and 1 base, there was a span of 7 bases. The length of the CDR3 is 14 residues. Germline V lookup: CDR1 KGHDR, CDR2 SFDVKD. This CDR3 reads CATSGPGNTGELFF. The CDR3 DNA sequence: TGTGCCACCAGTGGCCCAGGGAACACCGGGGAGCTGTTTTTT.

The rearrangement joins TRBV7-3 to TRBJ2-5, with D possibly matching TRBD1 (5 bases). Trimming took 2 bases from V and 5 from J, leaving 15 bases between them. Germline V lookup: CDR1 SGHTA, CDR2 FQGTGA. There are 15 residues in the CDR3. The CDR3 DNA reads TGTGCCAGCAGCTTAGGGCCAGGGAAAGAGGAGACCCAGTACTTC. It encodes CASSLGPGKEETQYF. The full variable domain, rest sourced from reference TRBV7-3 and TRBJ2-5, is GAGVSQTPSNKVTEKGKYVELRCDPISGHTALYWYRQSLGQGPEFLIYFQGTGAADDSGLPNDRFFAVRPEGSVSTLKIQRTERGDSAVYLCASSLGPGKEETQYFGPGTRLLVL.

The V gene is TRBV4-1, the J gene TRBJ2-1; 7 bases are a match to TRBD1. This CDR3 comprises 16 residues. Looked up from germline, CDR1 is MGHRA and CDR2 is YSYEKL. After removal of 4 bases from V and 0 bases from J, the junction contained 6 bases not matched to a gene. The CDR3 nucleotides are TGCGCCAGCAGCCCTCAGACAGGGCGCTCCTACAATGAGCAGTTCTTC. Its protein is CASSPQTGRSYNEQFF.

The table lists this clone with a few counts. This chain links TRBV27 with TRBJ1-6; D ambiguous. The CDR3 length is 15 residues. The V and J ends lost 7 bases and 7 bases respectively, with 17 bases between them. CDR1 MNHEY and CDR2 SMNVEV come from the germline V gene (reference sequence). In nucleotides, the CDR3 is TGTGCCAGCAAAACTACACGGGGTGTCAATTCACCCCTCCACTTT. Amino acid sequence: CASKTTRGVNSPLHF.

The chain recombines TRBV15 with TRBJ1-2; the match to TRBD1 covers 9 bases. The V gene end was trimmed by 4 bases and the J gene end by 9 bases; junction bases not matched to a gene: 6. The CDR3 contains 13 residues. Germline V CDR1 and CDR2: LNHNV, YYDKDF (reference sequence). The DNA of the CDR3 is TGTGCCACCAGCATCGACAGGGGGGATAGCTACACCTTC. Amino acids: CATSIDRGDSYTF.

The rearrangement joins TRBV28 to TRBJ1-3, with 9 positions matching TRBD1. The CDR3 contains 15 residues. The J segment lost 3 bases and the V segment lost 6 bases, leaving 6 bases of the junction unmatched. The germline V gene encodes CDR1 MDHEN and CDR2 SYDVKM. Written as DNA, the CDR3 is TGTGCCAGCAGACCCGGGACAGGGAATGGAAACACCATATATTTT. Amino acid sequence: CASRPGTGNGNTIYF.